Listed below are T cell receptor beta chains from one sample, sequenced in a study of human T cells and chemical hapten exposure. TCRdb reprocessed the RACE reads with MiXCR, giving one entry per CDR3 protein. Here the sample spans more than 75,000 distinct CDR3 sequences, about a tenth being singletons. The material sequenced was whole blood, taken in connection with sensitization to the hapten diphenylcyclopropenone (DPC). These receptors originate from a woman aged 25 to 39 with alopecia areata. Some clones in this sample may be carry-over from other donors' samples. The CDR3 runs from the conserved cysteine through the conserved F or W. A D gene is named only where the DNA matches it firmly.

D gene	V gene	J gene	CDR3 protein
TRBD1	TRBV29-1	TRBJ1-2	CSVQGALAGYTF
TRBD1	TRBV29-1	TRBJ1-2	CSVGTGIDYGYTF
TRBD2	TRBV6-6	TRBJ2-7	CASSRGTSGSPLQYF
.	TRBV2	TRBJ1-1	CASRGDTEAFF
.	TRBV12-3/TRBV12-4	TRBJ1-1	CASMRQENTEAFF
TRBD2	TRBV20-1	TRBJ2-5	CSARGAGERPVRPETQYF
.	TRBV5-1	TRBJ1-4	CASSLNNRATNEKLFF
.	TRBV7-3	TRBJ2-5	CASSLSPQETQYF
TRBD1	TRBV7-9	TRBJ1-4	CASRRTGTGGEKLFF
.	TRBV20-1	TRBJ2-7	CSVHGDSPYEQYF
.	TRBV5-1	TRBJ1-4	CASSLKTQGGNEKLFF
.	TRBV6-5	TRBJ2-7	CASSYSTSLGYEQYF
.	TRBV20-1	TRBJ2-7	CSANTGKGRNEQYF
.	TRBV14	TRBJ1-6	CASSQEADNSPLHF
.	TRBV7-2	TRBJ1-3	CASSPGFSGNTIYF
.	TRBV28	TRBJ2-7	CASSSYSGTYEQYF
.	TRBV7-9	TRBJ2-1	CASSPWGNQRRNEQFF
.	TRBV3-1	TRBJ1-2	CASSQDGLRGYTF
.	TRBV5-1	TRBJ1-2	CASSLEGSLYGYTF
TRBD2	TRBV10-1	TRBJ2-5	CASSDRREGSETQYF
TRBD1	TRBV20-1	TRBJ2-1	CSARVGTGVIYNEQFF
TRBD1	TRBV28	TRBJ2-7	CASRGTGTPSYEQYF
.	TRBV12-3/TRBV12-4	TRBJ2-6	CASSFYGAGANVLTF
.	TRBV6-6	TRBJ1-6	CASSPLLGGENNNSPLHF
.	TRBV20-1	TRBJ2-1	CSPIGYNEQFF